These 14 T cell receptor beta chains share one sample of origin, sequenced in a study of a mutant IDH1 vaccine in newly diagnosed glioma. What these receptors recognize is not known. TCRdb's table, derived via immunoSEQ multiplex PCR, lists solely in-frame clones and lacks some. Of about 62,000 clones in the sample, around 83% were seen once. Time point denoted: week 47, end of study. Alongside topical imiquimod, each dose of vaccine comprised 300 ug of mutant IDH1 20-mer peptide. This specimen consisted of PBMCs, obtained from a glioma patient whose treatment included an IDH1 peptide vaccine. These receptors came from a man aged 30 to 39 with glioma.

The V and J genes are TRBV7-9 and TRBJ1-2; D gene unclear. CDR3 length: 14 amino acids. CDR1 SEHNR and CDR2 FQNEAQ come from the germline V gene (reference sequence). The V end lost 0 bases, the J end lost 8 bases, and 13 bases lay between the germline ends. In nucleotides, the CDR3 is TGTGCCAGCAGCTTAGCTTCGCGTCGGAGGGGCTACACCTTC. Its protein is CASSLASRRRGYTF.

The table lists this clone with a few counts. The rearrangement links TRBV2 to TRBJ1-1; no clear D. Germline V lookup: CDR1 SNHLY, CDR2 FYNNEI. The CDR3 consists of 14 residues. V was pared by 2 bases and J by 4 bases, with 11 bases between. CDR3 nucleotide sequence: TGTGCCAGCAGTGAAATCAACTGGGGCACTGAAGCTTTCTTT. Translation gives CASSEINWGTEAFF.

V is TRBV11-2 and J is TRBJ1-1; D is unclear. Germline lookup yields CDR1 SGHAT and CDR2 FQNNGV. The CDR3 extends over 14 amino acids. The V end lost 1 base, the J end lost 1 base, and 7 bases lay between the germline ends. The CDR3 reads CASSLAGRNTEAFF. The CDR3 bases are TGTGCCAGCAGCTTAGCGGGGAGGAACACTGAAGCTTTCTTT. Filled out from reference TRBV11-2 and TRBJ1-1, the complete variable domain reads EAGVAQSPRYKIIEKRQSVAFWCNPISGHATLYWYQQILGQGPKLLIQFQNNGVVDDSQLPKDRFSAERLKGVDSTLKIQPAKLEDSAVYLCASSLAGRNTEAFFGQGTRLTVV.

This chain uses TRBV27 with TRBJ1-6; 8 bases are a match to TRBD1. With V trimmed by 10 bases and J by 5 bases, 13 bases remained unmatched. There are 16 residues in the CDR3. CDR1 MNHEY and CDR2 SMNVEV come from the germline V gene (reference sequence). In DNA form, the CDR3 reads TGTGCCACCCTCCTCCTAGGACAGGGAGATAATTCACCCCTCCACTTT. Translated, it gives CATLLLGQGDNSPLHF.

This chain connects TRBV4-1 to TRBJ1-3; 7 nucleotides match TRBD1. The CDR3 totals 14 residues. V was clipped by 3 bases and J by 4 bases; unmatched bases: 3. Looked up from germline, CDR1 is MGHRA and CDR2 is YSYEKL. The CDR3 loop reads CASSQEQGGNTIYF. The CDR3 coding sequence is TGCGCCAGCAGCCAGGAACAGGGGGGAAACACCATATATTTT.

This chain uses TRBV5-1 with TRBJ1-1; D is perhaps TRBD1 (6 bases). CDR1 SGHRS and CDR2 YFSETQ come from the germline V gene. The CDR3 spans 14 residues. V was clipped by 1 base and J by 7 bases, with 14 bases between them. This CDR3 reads CASSLSGRQVEAFF. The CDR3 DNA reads TGCGCCAGCAGCTTGTCAGGTCGACAGGTTGAAGCTTTCTTT.

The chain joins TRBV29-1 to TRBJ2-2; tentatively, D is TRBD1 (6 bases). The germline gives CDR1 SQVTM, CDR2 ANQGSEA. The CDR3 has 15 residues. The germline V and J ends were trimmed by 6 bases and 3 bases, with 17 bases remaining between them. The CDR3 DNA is TGCAGCGTCGCTCAGGGGCACCTGGACACCGGGGAGCTGTTTTTT. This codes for CSVAQGHLDTGELFF.

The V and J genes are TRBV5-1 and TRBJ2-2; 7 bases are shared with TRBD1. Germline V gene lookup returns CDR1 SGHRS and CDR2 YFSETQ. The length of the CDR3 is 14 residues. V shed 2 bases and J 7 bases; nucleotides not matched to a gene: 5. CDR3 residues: CASSLRQGDGELFF. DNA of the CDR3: TGCGCCAGCAGCTTAAGGCAGGGGGACGGGGAGCTGTTTTTT.

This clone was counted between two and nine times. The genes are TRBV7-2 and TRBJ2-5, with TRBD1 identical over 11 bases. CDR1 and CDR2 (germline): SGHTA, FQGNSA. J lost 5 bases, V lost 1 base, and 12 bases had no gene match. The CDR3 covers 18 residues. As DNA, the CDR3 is TGTGCCAGCAGCTTAGGGTGGTATGGGACAGGGGGTTCGGAGACCCAGTACTTC. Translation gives CASSLGWYGTGGSETQYF.

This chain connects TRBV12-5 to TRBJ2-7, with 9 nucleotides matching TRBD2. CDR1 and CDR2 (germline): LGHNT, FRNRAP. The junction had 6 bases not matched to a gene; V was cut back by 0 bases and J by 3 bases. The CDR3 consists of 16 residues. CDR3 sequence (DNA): TGTGCTAGTGGTTTGGTAATTGTAGCGGGGGACTACGAGCAGTACTTC. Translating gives CASGLVIVAGDYEQYF.

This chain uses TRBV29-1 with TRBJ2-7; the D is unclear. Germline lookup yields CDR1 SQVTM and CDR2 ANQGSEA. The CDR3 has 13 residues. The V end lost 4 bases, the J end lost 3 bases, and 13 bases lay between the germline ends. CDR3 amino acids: CSVGGFPRYEQYF. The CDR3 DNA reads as TGCAGCGTTGGGGGTTTCCCGCGCTACGAGCAGTACTTC.

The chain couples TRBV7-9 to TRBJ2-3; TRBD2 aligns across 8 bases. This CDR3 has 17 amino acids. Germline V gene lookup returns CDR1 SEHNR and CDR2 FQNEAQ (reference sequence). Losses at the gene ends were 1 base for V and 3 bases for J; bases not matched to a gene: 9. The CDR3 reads CASSLGLGLETTDTQYF. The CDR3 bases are TGTGCCAGCAGCTTAGGTTTGGGACTAGAAACTACAGATACGCAGTATTTT.

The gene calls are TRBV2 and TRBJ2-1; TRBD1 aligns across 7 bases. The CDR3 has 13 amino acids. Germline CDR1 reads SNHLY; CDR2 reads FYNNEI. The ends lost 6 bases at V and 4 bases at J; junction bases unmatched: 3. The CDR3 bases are TGTGCCAGCAGCGAGGACAGGTACAATGAGCAGTTCTTC. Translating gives CASSEDRYNEQFF.

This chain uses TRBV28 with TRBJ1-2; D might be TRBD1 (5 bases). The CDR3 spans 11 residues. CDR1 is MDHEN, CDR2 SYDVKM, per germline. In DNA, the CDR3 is TGTGCGTCCAGAACAGGCTATGGCTACACCTTC. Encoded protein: CASRTGYGYTF.